Following are 15 T cell receptor beta chains from one sample sequenced in a study of blood T cell repertoires in COVID-19. Assay used: immunoSEQ multiplex PCR; TCRdb lists only in-frame clones, some missing. Among approximately 170,000 clones listed, 86% were seen once. The sequenced sample was peripheral blood. The receptors shown here come from a man between 65 and 80 years old with acute or convalescent COVID-19.

The V call is TRBV19, the J call TRBJ2-4, with TRBD1 matching 9 bases. V shed 6 bases and J 6 bases; nucleotides not matched to a gene: 9. The CDR3 contains 15 residues. Per germline, CDR1 LNHDA and CDR2 SQIVND (reference sequence). The CDR3 region is CASRSLTGGGNIQYF. In nucleotides, the CDR3 is TGTGCCAGTAGATCCCTGACAGGGGGAGGAAACATTCAGTACTTC.

V and J are TRBV14 and TRBJ1-1; no clear D gene. The CDR3 is 15 residues long. Germline V gene data show CDR1 as SGHDN and CDR2 as FVKESK. V was shortened by 2 bases and J by 3 bases, with 13 bases between the two germline ends. The CDR3 reads CASSQLTQEDTEAFF. The CDR3 region has the DNA TGTGCCAGCAGCCAATTAACTCAGGAGGACACTGAAGCTTTCTTT.

The chain joins TRBV6-1 to TRBJ2-7, with D maybe TRBD1 (6 bases). The CDR3 is 15 residues long. Germline V CDR1 and CDR2: MNHNS, SASEGT. Trimming shortened V by 3 bases and J by 0 bases, and 12 bases separated the two germline ends. The CDR3 loop is CASSEGASSSYEQYF. The CDR3 region has the DNA TGTGCCAGCAGTGAGGGGGCAAGCAGCTCCTACGAGCAGTACTTC.

The rearrangement uses TRBV9 and TRBJ2-1; 9 nucleotides match TRBD2. CDR3 length: 15 residues. The germline V gene encodes CDR1 SGDLS and CDR2 YYNGEE. Losses at the gene ends were 1 base for V and 6 bases for J; bases not matched to a gene: 5. For the CDR3, the DNA is TGTGCCAGCAGCGTAAGCGGGGGGCAGTTCAATGAGCAGTTCTTC. Amino acids: CASSVSGGQFNEQFF.

The DNA for the CDR3 is TGCGCCAGCACCGGACAGGGTTACACCGGGGAGCTGTTTTTT. It specifies CASTGQGYTGELFF. The J gene is TRBJ2-2, the V gene TRBV5-1; 8 nucleotides align to TRBD1. V lost 6 bases, J lost 3 bases, and 4 bases stayed unmatched. The CDR3 contains 14 residues. Per the germline V gene, CDR1 is SGHRS and CDR2 is YFSETQ.

The rearrangement joins TRBV10-3 to TRBJ1-2; TRBD1 agrees at 10 bases. Per germline, CDR1 ENHRY and CDR2 SYGVKD. This CDR3 has 13 amino acids. The V segment lost 4 bases and the J segment 4 bases; nucleotides outside the gene matches: 0. CDR3 nucleotides: TGTGCCATCAGTGGGGACAGGGGCTATGGCTACACCTTC. As protein: CAISGDRGYGYTF.

V and J are TRBV30 and TRBJ2-1; D is unresolved. V was clipped by 3 bases and J by 7 bases, with 7 bases between them. Germline-derived CDR1 and CDR2 are GTSNPN and SVGIG (reference sequence). The CDR3 contains 11 residues. CDR3 bases: TGTGCCTGGAGGGTGAGGAATGAGCAGTTCTTC. Its protein product is CAWRVRNEQFF.

CDR3: CASSVTWGGEQFF. The CDR3 DNA follows: TGTGCCAGCAGCGTAACATGGGGGGGTGAGCAGTTCTTC. V and J are TRBV9 and TRBJ2-1, with 7 bases identical to TRBD2. This CDR3 is 13 amino acids long. Per the germline V gene, CDR1 is SGDLS and CDR2 is YYNGEE. The ends lost 1 base at V and 9 bases at J; junction bases unmatched: 4.

The chain uses TRBV5-4 and TRBJ1-1; 8 nucleotides agree with TRBD1. V lost 3 bases to trimming and J lost 5 bases; unmatched junction nucleotides: 9. In germline, CDR1 is SGHNT, CDR2 YYREEE (reference sequence). This CDR3 has 15 residues. DNA for the CDR3: TGTGCCAGCAGCTATGGACAGGGCGGGCGGACTGAAGCTTTCTTT. Its protein product is CASSYGQGGRTEAFF. Combining the CDR3 with reference TRBV5-4 and TRBJ1-1 gives the whole variable domain ETGVTQSPTHLIKTRGQQVTLRCSSQSGHNTVSWYQQALGQGPQFIFQYYREEENGRGNFPPRFSGLQFPNYSSELNVNALELDDSALYLCASSYGQGGRTEAFFGQGTRLTVV.

V usage is TRBV27 and J usage is TRBJ1-1, with 8 bases fitting TRBD1. CDR3 length equals 14 residues. V gave up 5 bases and J gave up 1 base; unmatched junction bases: 3. CDR1 is MNHEY, CDR2 SMNVEV, per germline (reference sequence). In DNA form, the CDR3 reads TGTGCCAGCAGTCGTGGGACAGGGAACACTGAAGCTTTCTTT. It specifies CASSRGTGNTEAFF.

J is TRBJ1-1 and V is TRBV5-1; possible D gene TRBD1, 5 bases. The CDR3 has 16 residues. V lost 0 bases, J lost 8 bases, and 20 bases lay in between. CDR1 and CDR2 from the germline V gene are SGHRS and YFSETQ. CDR3 DNA: TGCGCCAGCAGCTTGGGAGGGGCCCGCGGGAAAACCGAAGCTTTCTTT. This codes for CASSLGGARGKTEAFF.

A remark on this clone: Other DNA sequences within the sample encode an identical CDR3. The chain combines TRBV28 with TRBJ1-2, with 7 bases lining up with TRBD1. V shed 2 bases, J shed 4 bases, and the junction held 7 bases outside the gene matches. This CDR3 has 15 amino acids. Germline-derived CDR1 and CDR2 are MDHEN and SYDVKM. The CDR3 DNA reads TGTGCCAGCAGTTTAGCGACAGGGTTCACCTATGGCTACACCTTC. Translating gives CASSLATGFTYGYTF.

The chain uses TRBV15 and TRBJ1-2; 8 nucleotides line up with TRBD1. After removal of 4 bases from V and 6 bases from J, the junction contained 13 bases not matched to a gene. Germline CDR1 LNHNV, CDR2 YYDKDF (reference sequence). The CDR3 has 16 amino acids. The chain's CDR3 is CATSILPSGGDDGYTF. CDR3 nucleotides: TGTGCCACCAGCATTCTACCCTCAGGGGGCGATGATGGCTACACCTTC. The full variable domain, with the rest looked up from reference TRBV15 and TRBJ1-2, is DAMVIQNPRYQVTQFGKPVTLSCSQTLNHNVMYWYQQKSSQAPKLLFHYYDKDFNNEADTPDNFQSRRPNTSFCFLDIRSPGLGDTAMYLCATSILPSGGDDGYTFGSGTRLTVV.

This clone came up once. The chain couples TRBV2 to TRBJ1-4, with D uncertain. In germline, CDR1 is SNHLY, CDR2 FYNNEI. The V end was cut by 4 bases, the J end by 2 bases, with 11 bases between. The CDR3 sequence is 15 residues long. CDR3 nucleotides: TGTGCCAGCAGTGGAGGGTTGGAGACTAATGAAAAACTGTTTTTT. As protein: CASSGGLETNEKLFF.

The chain joins TRBV28 to TRBJ1-5; TRBD1 might be the D (6 bases). Germline V gene data show CDR1 as MDHEN and CDR2 as SYDVKM. V gave up 6 bases and J gave up 0 bases, with 27 bases separating them. The CDR3 extends over 20 amino acids. The CDR3 loop reads CASSSVGRWGREYSNQPQHF. CDR3 DNA sequence: TGTGCCAGCAGCTCAGTCGGGAGGTGGGGGCGGGAATATAGCAATCAGCCCCAGCATTTT.